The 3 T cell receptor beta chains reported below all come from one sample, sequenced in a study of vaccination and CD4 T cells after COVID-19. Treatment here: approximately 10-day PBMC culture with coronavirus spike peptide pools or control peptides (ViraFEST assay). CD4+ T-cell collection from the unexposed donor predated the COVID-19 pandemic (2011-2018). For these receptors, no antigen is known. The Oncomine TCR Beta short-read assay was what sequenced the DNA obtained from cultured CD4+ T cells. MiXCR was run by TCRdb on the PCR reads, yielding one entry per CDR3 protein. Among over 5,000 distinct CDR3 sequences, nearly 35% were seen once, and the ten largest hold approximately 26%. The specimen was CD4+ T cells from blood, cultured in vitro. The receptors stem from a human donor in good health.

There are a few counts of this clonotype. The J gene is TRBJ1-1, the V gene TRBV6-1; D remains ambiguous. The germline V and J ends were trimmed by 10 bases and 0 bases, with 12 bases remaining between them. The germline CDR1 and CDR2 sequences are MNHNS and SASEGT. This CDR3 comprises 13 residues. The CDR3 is CATQTEMNTEAFF. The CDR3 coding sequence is TGTGCCACCCAGACGGAGATGAACACTGAAGCTTTCTTT.

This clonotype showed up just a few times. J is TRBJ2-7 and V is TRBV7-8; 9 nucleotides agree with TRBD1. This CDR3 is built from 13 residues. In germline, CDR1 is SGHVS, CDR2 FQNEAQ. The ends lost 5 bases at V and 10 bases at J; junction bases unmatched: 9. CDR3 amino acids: CASSPGQGTNQYF. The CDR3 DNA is TGTGCCAGCAGCCCTGGACAGGGGACCAATCAGTACTTC.

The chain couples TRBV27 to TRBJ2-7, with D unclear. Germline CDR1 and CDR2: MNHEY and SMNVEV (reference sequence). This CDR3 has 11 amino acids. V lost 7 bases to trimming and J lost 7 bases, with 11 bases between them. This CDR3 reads CASKNMGEQYF. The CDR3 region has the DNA TGTGCCAGCAAGAATATGGGGGAGCAGTACTTC.